A selection of T cell receptor beta chains follows, all from one sample in a study of vaccination effects on CD4 cells after COVID-19. Some clones are missing from TCRdb's copy, which holds only in-frame ones; the method was immunoSEQ multiplex PCR. The repertoire holds tens of thousands of clones, with roughly four fifths as singletons. Their cognate antigens are unknown. The source material was CD4+ T cells from PBMCs cultured with HCoV-229E spike peptides, sampled after COVID-19 vaccination. The receptors shown here come from a human donor who received a COVID-19 vaccine. Each CDR3 is given with its conserved first and last residue. D genes are given only for firm matches. Rows give clone size only sometimes, using once, few, many, or a class for an expanded clone.

cdr3_nt: TGTGCCAGTAATAGTTATGGCAGGGCCTACGAGCAGTACTTC
cdr3_aa: CASNSYGRAYEQYF
v_call: TRBV19
clone_size: few
d_call: -
j_call: TRBJ2-7

cdr3_nt: TGTGCCAGCAGCTTTTCGGGACAGGCCAAAGCTAACTATGGCTACACCTTC
cdr3_aa: CASSFSGQAKANYGYTF
v_call: TRBV5-4
clone_size: -
d_call: TRBD1
j_call: TRBJ1-2

cdr3_nt: TGTGCCAGCAGTTTAAAGGGGGCCAAACTGTTTTTT
cdr3_aa: CASSLKGAKLFF
v_call: TRBV27
clone_size: -
d_call: TRBD1
j_call: TRBJ1-4

cdr3_nt: TGTGCTAGTGGTTTGGTCTTACATCCCGAAGCAGATACGCAGTATTTT
cdr3_aa: CASGLVLHPEADTQYF
v_call: TRBV12-5
clone_size: -
d_call: -
j_call: TRBJ2-3

cdr3_nt: TGCGCCAGCACCTCACGGTTACTCTCCAATGAGCAGTTCTTC
cdr3_aa: CASTSRLLSNEQFF
v_call: TRBV5-1
clone_size: -
d_call: -
j_call: TRBJ2-1

cdr3_nt: TGCGCCAGCAGCTTGGCGCAGGGCACCCCTGGAAACACCATATATTTT
cdr3_aa: CASSLAQGTPGNTIYF
v_call: TRBV5-1
clone_size: -
d_call: -
j_call: TRBJ1-3

cdr3_nt: TGTGCAAGTCCCCTCGACAGGGGCTCCTACGAGCAGTACTTC
cdr3_aa: CASPLDRGSYEQYF
v_call: TRBV12-2
clone_size: once
d_call: -
j_call: TRBJ2-7

cdr3_nt: TGTGCCAGCAGTGAGAGACTATACTCCTACAATGAGCAGTTCTTC
cdr3_aa: CASSERLYSYNEQFF
v_call: TRBV6-1
clone_size: -
d_call: -
j_call: TRBJ2-1

cdr3_nt: TGTGCCAGTAGGAGAGGGGGGATTTTCTACAATGAGCAGTTCTTC
cdr3_aa: CASRRGGIFYNEQFF
v_call: TRBV19
clone_size: -
d_call: -
j_call: TRBJ2-1

cdr3_nt: TGCGCCAGCAGCTTGTTGGTAGCGGACCCTAACAATGAGCAGTTCTTC
cdr3_aa: CASSLLVADPNNEQFF
v_call: TRBV5-1
clone_size: once
d_call: -
j_call: TRBJ2-1

cdr3_nt: TGTGCCAGTAGTGCGCGCTCTAGCTCCTACAATGAGCAGTTCTTC
cdr3_aa: CASSARSSSYNEQFF
v_call: TRBV19
clone_size: -
d_call: -
j_call: TRBJ2-1

cdr3_nt: TGTGCCAGCAGTTTTGATTTGGGAGGCTACACCTTC
cdr3_aa: CASSFDLGGYTF
v_call: TRBV12-3/TRBV12-4
clone_size: few
d_call: -
j_call: TRBJ1-2

cdr3_nt: TGTGCCAGCTCATCTCAAGGGGTCGGTGAGCAGTTCTTC
cdr3_aa: CASSSQGVGEQFF
v_call: TRBV18
clone_size: once
d_call: -
j_call: TRBJ2-1

cdr3_nt: TGTGCCAGCAGCGTTGACAGGGTTTACGAGCAGTACTTC
cdr3_aa: CASSVDRVYEQYF
v_call: TRBV5-4
clone_size: -
d_call: TRBD1
j_call: TRBJ2-7

cdr3_nt: TGTGCCAGCATACTTAGGGGGGACAGGAGCACATCAGGGAGGAACACCGGGGAGCTGTTTTTT
cdr3_aa: CASILRGDRSTSGRNTGELFF
v_call: TRBV27
clone_size: few
d_call: TRBD1
j_call: TRBJ2-2

cdr3_nt: TGTGCCAGCAGTGAGAGCTTAGAAAAAGAGACCCAGTACTTC
cdr3_aa: CASSESLEKETQYF
v_call: TRBV25-1
clone_size: -
d_call: -
j_call: TRBJ2-5

cdr3_nt: TGCGCCAGCAGCTTGGCCGGACAGTTAAATACGCAGTATTTT
cdr3_aa: CASSLAGQLNTQYF
v_call: TRBV5-1
clone_size: -
d_call: -
j_call: TRBJ2-3

cdr3_nt: TGCGCCAGCACCACGACTAGCGGAATAGAGACCCAGTACTTC
cdr3_aa: CASTTTSGIETQYF
v_call: TRBV10-2
clone_size: -
d_call: TRBD2
j_call: TRBJ2-5

cdr3_nt: TGTGCCAGTACCCCTGGGGGGACCCAGTACAGTGAGCAGTTCTTC
cdr3_aa: CASTPGGTQYSEQFF
v_call: TRBV19
clone_size: -
d_call: -
j_call: TRBJ2-1

cdr3_nt: TGCGCCAGCAGCTTCCTGGACAGCCTCAATCAGCCCCAGCATTTT
cdr3_aa: CASSFLDSLNQPQHF
v_call: TRBV5-1
clone_size: few
d_call: -
j_call: TRBJ1-5

cdr3_nt: TGTGCCAGCAGCCAAGGTTCACCCAACACCATATATTTT
cdr3_aa: CASSQGSPNTIYF
v_call: TRBV14
clone_size: -
d_call: -
j_call: TRBJ1-3

cdr3_nt: TGTGCCAGTAGCCCGCAGGGGAGCTATGGCTACACCTTC
cdr3_aa: CASSPQGSYGYTF
v_call: TRBV19
clone_size: -
d_call: -
j_call: TRBJ1-2

cdr3_nt: TGTGCCAGCAGTTACGGGATAGACACTGAAGCTTTCTTT
cdr3_aa: CASSYGIDTEAFF
v_call: TRBV6-5
clone_size: -
d_call: -
j_call: TRBJ1-1

cdr3_nt: TGTGCCAGCAGCCAACAGGGGTTTAATGAAAAACTGTTTTTT
cdr3_aa: CASSQQGFNEKLFF
v_call: TRBV27
clone_size: -
d_call: TRBD1
j_call: TRBJ1-4

cdr3_nt: TGTGCCAGCAGTTACACAGGGTATTCCACTGAAGCTTTCTTT
cdr3_aa: CASSYTGYSTEAFF
v_call: TRBV6-5
clone_size: -
d_call: -
j_call: TRBJ1-1

cdr3_nt: TGTGCCAGCAGTGTTTACAGAGCTGGGACAGTCCCTTTCGAGCAGTACTTC
cdr3_aa: CASSVYRAGTVPFEQYF
v_call: TRBV6-1
clone_size: -
d_call: TRBD1
j_call: TRBJ2-7

cdr3_nt: TGTGCCTGGAGTGTACGCCGGTGGACATCTGAAGCGTCGAACTATGGCTACACCTTC
cdr3_aa: CAWSVRRWTSEASNYGYTF
v_call: TRBV30
clone_size: once
d_call: -
j_call: TRBJ1-2

cdr3_nt: TGTGCCAGCAGCGTCGGGGGGACCACAGATACGCAGTATTTT
cdr3_aa: CASSVGGTTDTQYF
v_call: TRBV7-2
clone_size: -
d_call: TRBD2
j_call: TRBJ2-3

cdr3_nt: TGTGCCAGCAGTGATGGTACAGGGGGCAATCAGCCCCAGCATTTT
cdr3_aa: CASSDGTGGNQPQHF
v_call: TRBV2
clone_size: few
d_call: TRBD1
j_call: TRBJ1-5

cdr3_nt: TGTGCCAGCAGCAGAGGGGCGGGACTAGTCTCGTCCCCGTCCTACAATGAGCAGTTCTTC
cdr3_aa: CASSRGAGLVSSPSYNEQFF
v_call: TRBV3-1/TRBV3-2
clone_size: -
d_call: TRBD2
j_call: TRBJ2-1

cdr3_nt: TGTGCTAGTGGTTTGATGACAGGGGTGGGTGGCTACACCTTC
cdr3_aa: CASGLMTGVGGYTF
v_call: TRBV12-5
clone_size: -
d_call: TRBD1
j_call: TRBJ1-2

cdr3_nt: TGTGCCAGCAGTGAACTAGAATGGCGGGAGGTCTACGAGCAGTACTTC
cdr3_aa: CASSELEWREVYEQYF
v_call: TRBV6-1
clone_size: -
d_call: TRBD2
j_call: TRBJ2-7

cdr3_nt: TGTGCCATCAGGGAAGGGGACCAAGAGACCCAGTACTTC
cdr3_aa: CAIREGDQETQYF
v_call: TRBV10-3
clone_size: few
d_call: -
j_call: TRBJ2-5

cdr3_nt: TGTGCCTGGGACAAGAACACTGAAGCTTTCTTT
cdr3_aa: CAWDKNTEAFF
v_call: TRBV30
clone_size: few
d_call: -
j_call: TRBJ1-1

cdr3_nt: TGTGCCAGCAACGGACAGCCGAACACTGAAGCTTTCTTT
cdr3_aa: CASNGQPNTEAFF
v_call: TRBV25-1
clone_size: once
d_call: -
j_call: TRBJ1-1